This is a list of T cell receptor beta chains from one sample in a study of blood T cell repertoires in COVID-19. Sequencing was performed with immunoSEQ multiplex PCR; in TCRdb, only in-frame clones are kept and a portion is missing. In the table there are 200,000 to 250,000 clones, approximately 88% of which are singletons. The sample was peripheral blood. The receptors come from a man between 60 and 70 years old who had recovered from COVID-19. Both conserved end residues are part of each CDR3. D genes are given only for firm matches. Clone size is not always given. Where it is, it says once, few, many or a class for expanded clones.

>TRBJ2-7|TRBD1|.|13|TRBV4-1
CASSQDRGYEQYF
TGCGCCAGCAGCCAGGACAGGGGCTACGAGCAGTACTTC
>TRBJ1-6|.|.|14|TRBV28
CASRPGVAKSPLHF
TGTGCCAGCAGGCCTGGAGTGGCGAAGTCACCCCTCCACTTT
>TRBJ1-5|TRBD1|.|15|TRBV24-1
CATSAGQGSNQPQHF
TGTGCCACCAGTGCCGGACAGGGAAGCAATCAGCCCCAGCATTTT
>TRBJ2-3|TRBD2|.|15|TRBV19
CASSWSSGTTDTQYF
TGTGCCAGTAGTTGGTCTAGCGGGACCACAGATACGCAGTATTTT
>TRBJ2-3|.|.|15|TRBV6-5
CASSRQRQSTDTQYF
TGTGCCAGCAGTAGACAACGACAGAGCACAGATACGCAGTATTTT
>TRBJ2-1|TRBD2|.|19|TRBV19
CASSTRGPGLAGGPNEQFF
TGTGCCAGTAGTACCCGGGGCCCGGGACTAGCGGGGGGGCCCAATGAGCAGTTCTTC
>TRBJ2-3|TRBD1|.|16|TRBV19
CASSIAPGQGPVTQYF
TGTGCCAGTAGTATAGCCCCAGGACAGGGTCCGGTTACGCAGTATTTT
>TRBJ2-5|.|.|12|TRBV19
CASSITSETQYF
TGTGCCAGTAGTATTACTAGCGAGACCCAGTACTTC
>TRBJ1-2|.|once|18|TRBV14
CASSQDTVMAETLLRYTF
TGTGCCAGCAGCCAAGATACTGTAATGGCCGAGACGCTACTACGCTACACCTTC
>TRBJ2-7|.|.|15|TRBV18
CASSPGLTHLYEQYF
TGTGCCAGCTCACCAGGTCTGACTCATCTTTACGAGCAGTACTTC
>TRBJ2-7|.|.|14|TRBV24-1
CATSDAGLSYEQYF
TGTGCCACCAGTGATGCGGGACTCTCCTACGAGCAGTACTTC
>TRBJ1-5|.|.|13|TRBV19
CASSIDRVAPQHF
TGTGCCAGTAGTATAGACAGGGTCGCGCCCCAGCATTTT
>TRBJ2-7|TRBD2|.|15|TRBV7-3
CASSLTSGTPYEQYF
TGTGCCAGCAGCCTGACTAGCGGGACCCCCTACGAGCAGTACTTC
>TRBJ2-7|.|.|12|TRBV15
CATSRGQNEQYF
TGTGCCACCAGCAGAGGGCAAAACGAGCAGTACTTC
>TRBJ2-4|TRBD2|few|16|TRBV5-1
CASSLYGGAELNIQYF
TGCGCCAGCAGCTTGTACGGGGGGGCCGAGTTGAACATTCAGTACTTC
>TRBJ2-5|.|.|12|TRBV29-1
CSVAVASETQYF
TGCAGCGTTGCAGTAGCGTCTGAGACCCAGTACTTC
>TRBJ2-1|.|.|15|TRBV7-9
CASSPPKRGYNEQFF
TGTGCCAGCAGCCCTCCCAAACGGGGTTACAATGAGCAGTTCTTC
>TRBJ2-3|TRBD2|.|15|TRBV12-5
CASGLGSGGLDTQYF
TGTGCTAGTGGTTTGGGTAGCGGGGGACTAGATACGCAGTATTTT
>TRBJ2-7|TRBD1|.|14|TRBV6-2/TRBV6-3
CASSRGQGIYEQYF
TGTGCCAGCAGTCGGGGACAGGGCATCTACGAGCAGTACTTC
>TRBJ2-1|TRBD1|.|13|TRBV19
CASRGTGYNEQFF
TGTGCCAGTAGGGGGACAGGGTACAATGAGCAGTTCTTC
>TRBJ1-1|.|.|14|TRBV19
CASTAPRSRTEAFF
TGTGCCAGTACCGCCCCACGTTCGAGGACTGAAGCTTTCTTT
>TRBJ1-3|.|.|19|TRBV2
CASSEGRGLLGLTGNTIYF
TGTGCCAGCAGTGAGGGCCGGGGACTGCTGGGCCTAACAGGAAACACCATATATTTT
>TRBJ1-1|.|.|14|TRBV5-1
CASSFDTGRSEAFF
TGCGCCAGCAGCTTTGACACGGGGAGGTCTGAAGCTTTCTTT
>TRBJ2-5|.|once|15|TRBV10-3
CAISGLGANQETQYF
TGTGCCATCAGTGGGTTAGGGGCGAACCAAGAGACCCAGTACTTC
>TRBJ2-6|.|once|13|TRBV27
CASSPTGANVLTF
TGTGCCAGCAGCCCAACTGGGGCCAACGTCCTGACTTTC
>TRBJ2-7|.|few|12|TRBV28
CASAQGTYEQYF
TGTGCCAGCGCCCAGGGGACCTACGAGCAGTACTTC
>TRBJ1-1|TRBD1|.|15|TRBV7-2
CASSFQGAQDTEAFF
TGTGCCAGCAGCTTTCAGGGGGCGCAGGACACTGAAGCTTTCTTT
>TRBJ1-5|TRBD1|.|15|TRBV6-5
CASRSRDSRNQPQHF
TGTGCCAGCAGATCCCGGGACAGTAGGAATCAGCCCCAGCATTTT
>TRBJ1-2|TRBD1|.|14|TRBV3-1/TRBV3-2
CASSRSGGTGGYTF
TGTGCCAGCAGCCGGTCAGGGGGTACGGGTGGCTACACCTTC
>TRBJ2-1|TRBD1|.|18|TRBV4-2
CASSQDPDRATQYNEQFF
TGTGCCAGCAGCCAAGATCCTGACAGGGCGACTCAATACAATGAGCAGTTCTTC